The entry that follows covers one T cell receptor beta chain sequence. The data are from a study of blood T cell repertoires in COVID-19. The authors' processing: Reference gene primer amplification yielded estimated nucleated cell counts. Profiled with immunoSEQ multiplex PCR; TCRdb holds only in-frame clones, not every one. D and trimming come from the DNA, and the V and J calls and clone size come from that table. Of approximately 270,000 clones in the sample, under 90% were seen once. The germline CDR1 and CDR2 sequences are SGHRS and YFSETQ. The CDR3 spans 17 residues. Trimming took 0 bases from V and 1 from J; bases not matched to a gene: 6. Cohort 3 donors counted as recovered after two negative PCRs, clearance, or resolved symptoms.

Sequenced: PBMCs or T cells enriched from blood (not recorded which). The origin of this receptor is a man aged 35 to 55 who had recovered from COVID-19. The chain couples TRBV5-1 to TRBJ2-5, with TRBD2 matching over 10 bases. The CDR3 nucleotides read TGCGCCAGCAGCTTGGCCACTAGCGGGGACTTCCAAGAGACCCAGTACTTC. Encoded protein: CASSLATSGDFQETQYF.